These 27 T cell receptor beta chains share one sample of origin, sequenced in a study of cytomegalovirus exposure and HLA in healthy donors. Amplification used 60 Vbeta primers and 13 Jbeta primers. Profiled with immunoSEQ multiplex PCR; TCRdb holds only in-frame clones, not every one. The repertoire includes fewer than 250,000 clones, around 80% of them detected once, and roughly 0.66% sits in the top ten. What was sequenced was PBMCs. These receptors were taken from a boy aged 2 to 9 in good health and CMV-seronegative.

This chain uses TRBV6-6 with TRBJ2-5; the match to TRBD1 covers 7 bases. V was pared by 7 bases and J by 2 bases, with 7 bases of the junction left unmatched. The CDR3 loop spans 14 amino acids. In germline, CDR1 is MNHNY, CDR2 SVGAGI (reference sequence). CDR3 protein: CASTLSGGQETQYF. The CDR3 DNA sequence: TGTGCCAGCACTCTCTCAGGGGGACAAGAGACCCAGTACTTC.

The CDR3 bases are TGTGCCATCAGTGAGGCAGGGCCCTATGGCTACACCTTC. Translation gives CAISEAGPYGYTF. V usage is TRBV10-3 and J usage is TRBJ1-2, with D possibly matching TRBD1 (5 bases). The V and J ends lost 2 bases and 4 bases respectively, with 8 bases between them. Germline values: CDR1 ENHRY, CDR2 SYGVKD. This CDR3 region has 13 residues.

The chain is built from TRBV5-5 and TRBJ2-3, with 14 bases aligning to TRBD2. CDR1 and CDR2 (germline): SGHKS, YYEKEE (reference sequence). J was trimmed by 3 bases and V by 4 bases; bases with no gene match: 7. The CDR3 runs 17 residues. CDR3 nucleotides: TGTGCCAGCAGCCGACTAGCGGGGGGGCAATTAACAGATACGCAGTATTTT. It translates to CASSRLAGGQLTDTQYF.

This clone came up once. The J gene is TRBJ1-2, the V gene TRBV6-4; 7 bases align to TRBD1. The CDR3 extends over 17 amino acids. V lost 0 bases, J lost 4 bases, and 11 bases stayed unmatched. Germline V gene lookup returns CDR1 MRHNA and CDR2 SNTAGT. CDR3: CASSDSTGQPIPYGYTF. In DNA form, the CDR3 reads TGTGCCAGCAGTGACTCTACGGGACAGCCAATCCCCTATGGCTACACCTTC.

Only one count was recorded for this clone. V is TRBV21-1 and J is TRBJ2-5; TRBD1 reflects the table's D call only, with no check against the DNA. TRBV21-1 is termed a pseudogene. The CDR3 has 16 residues. The CDR3 nucleotides read TGTGCCAGCAGCCTTCCGTGTGGGGGAAGGGGGGAGACCCAGTACTTC. It codes for CASSLPCGGRGETQYF.

The rearrangement uses TRBV5-4 and TRBJ2-2; 11 positions match TRBD2. The CDR3 consists of 18 residues. Germline V gene data show CDR1 as SGHNT and CDR2 as YYREEE (reference sequence). With 4 bases clipped from V and 1 base from J, the junction kept 9 bases outside the gene matches. CDR3 bases: TGTGCCAGCAGCGCGCCACTAGCGGGGGCCCTGAACACCGGGGAGCTGTTTTTT. It specifies CASSAPLAGALNTGELFF.

The DNA for the CDR3 is TGTGCCAGCAGCTTGCGGACTAGCGGCAGGAGGGGCGCAGATACGCAGTATTTT. This translates into CASSLRTSGRRGADTQYF. The chain carries TRBV7-9 and TRBJ2-3, with 10 bases fitting TRBD2. The J segment lost 4 bases and the V segment lost 3 bases, leaving 13 bases of the junction unmatched. This CDR3 has 18 residues. The germline CDR1 and CDR2 sequences are SEHNR and FQNEAQ (reference sequence).

This chain uses TRBV27 with TRBJ2-7; 11 positions match TRBD2. Germline CDR1 and CDR2: MNHEY and SMNVEV (reference sequence). The ends lost 6 bases at V and 2 bases at J; junction bases unmatched: 3. CDR3 length: 14 residues. The CDR3 spells CASRLAGGPYEQYF. DNA for the CDR3: TGTGCCAGCAGATTAGCGGGGGGGCCCTACGAGCAGTACTTC.

A single count supports this clone. The V gene is TRBV5-6, the J gene TRBJ1-4; 9 nucleotides line up with TRBD1. This CDR3 region has 15 residues. Losses at the gene ends were 5 bases for V and 7 bases for J; bases not matched to a gene: 9. Germline lookup yields CDR1 SGHDT and CDR2 YYEEEE. Here the CDR3 reads CASSSPTGGGEKLFF. The CDR3 DNA reads as TGTGCCAGCAGTTCCCCGACAGGGGGAGGTGAAAAACTGTTTTTT.

The V gene is TRBV25-1, the J gene TRBJ2-5, with TRBD2 matching over 7 bases. Trimming at V came to 4 bases and at J to 2 bases, leaving 4 bases not matched to a gene. CDR1 MGHDK and CDR2 SYGVNS come from the germline V gene. CDR3 length: 14 residues. The CDR3: CASSGWGGQETQYF. The CDR3 nucleotides read TGTGCCAGCAGTGGTTGGGGGGGGCAAGAGACCCAGTACTTC.

Only a few counts were recorded for this clone. This chain connects TRBV6-1 to TRBJ1-6, with a weak D call TRBD1 (5 bases). Trimming removed 6 bases from V and 9 bases from J, with 18 bases in between. Germline values: CDR1 MNHNS, CDR2 SASEGT. The CDR3 is 15 amino acids. DNA of the CDR3: TGTGCCAGCAGCCTTATGGACACAATGGGTTCACCCCTCCACTTT. It is translated as CASSLMDTMGSPLHF.

The rearrangement links TRBV6-1 to TRBJ1-4, with 7 bases that match TRBD1. The CDR3 length is 14 residues. With 6 bases clipped from V and 5 bases from J, the junction kept 6 bases outside the gene matches. The germline V gene encodes CDR1 MNHNS and CDR2 SASEGT. For the CDR3, the DNA is TGTGCCAGCAGAGCCGCGACAGGGAATGAAAAACTGTTTTTT. It codes for CASRAATGNEKLFF.

This chain joins TRBV29-1 and TRBJ2-7; D unresolved. CDR1 and CDR2 (germline): SQVTM, ANQGSEA. The length of the CDR3 is 13 residues. V lost 6 bases to trimming and J lost 2 bases, with 14 bases between them. CDR3 nucleotide sequence: TGCAGCGTCCAAAAAACAGCAACCTACGAGCAGTACTTC. Translating gives CSVQKTATYEQYF.

The V call is TRBV7-6, the J call TRBJ2-1; TRBD2 matches at 12 bases. Per germline, CDR1 SGHVS and CDR2 FNYEAQ. This CDR3 spans 21 amino acids. Trimming cost V 5 bases and J 5 bases; bases outside gene matches: 22. The CDR3 sequence is CASSPVGIPSGRAPSHNEQFF. CDR3 bases: TGTGCCAGCAGCCCCGTAGGGATCCCTAGCGGGAGGGCCCCCTCACACAATGAGCAGTTCTTC.

The J gene is TRBJ2-1, the V gene TRBV4-2, with 12 bases identical to TRBD2. Germline V gene data show CDR1 as LGHNA and CDR2 as YNFKEQ. V shed 0 bases, J shed 12 bases, and the junction held 9 bases outside the gene matches. This CDR3 spans 16 amino acids. CDR3 loop: CASSQDMLAGGAVQFF. The CDR3 DNA reads TGTGCCAGCAGCCAAGATATGCTAGCGGGGGGGGCTGTGCAGTTCTTC.

The rearrangement uses TRBV9 and TRBJ2-3; D is unresolved. This CDR3 is built from 13 residues. Germline lookup yields CDR1 SGDLS and CDR2 YYNGEE. Trimming shortened V by 2 bases and J by 4 bases, and 8 bases separated the two germline ends. The DNA of the CDR3 is TGTGCCAGCAGCGTCGACATCGCAGATACGCAGTATTTT. It is translated as CASSVDIADTQYF.

CDR3 DNA sequence: TGTGCCAGCAGTTTATCCTGGAGCACTGAAGCTTTCTTT. Translating it yields CASSLSWSTEAFF. The chain links TRBV27 to TRBJ1-1, with D uncertain. This CDR3 region has 13 residues. The V gene lost 0 bases and the J gene lost 4 bases, with 6 bases spanning the gap. Germline V gene sequence: CDR1 MNHEY, CDR2 SMNVEV (reference sequence).

The V and J genes are TRBV13 and TRBJ2-7; 12 nucleotides line up with TRBD2. The CDR3 covers 18 residues. V was clipped by 4 bases and J by 0 bases; unmatched bases: 10. Germline CDR1 is PRHDT and CDR2 is FYEKMQ (reference sequence). CDR3 sequence (DNA): TGTGCCAGCAGCTCCTGGACTAGCGGGGTGGTAAGCTCCTACGAGCAGTACTTC. The encoded protein is CASSSWTSGVVSSYEQYF.

The V gene is TRBV10-3, the J gene TRBJ1-2; 9 bases fit TRBD1. After removal of 6 bases from V and 6 bases from J, the junction contained 11 bases not matched to a gene. The CDR3 has 15 residues. The V gene's germline CDR1 is ENHRY and CDR2 SYGVKD. CDR3 DNA: TGTGCCATCAGCCCCGGGACAGGGACATTCGATGGCTACACCTTC. Encoded protein: CAISPGTGTFDGYTF.

This sequence joins TRBV7-8 and TRBJ2-1; TRBD2 is a possible D gene (5 bases). This CDR3 contains 13 residues. Germline V gene data show CDR1 as SGHVS and CDR2 as FQNEAQ. Trimming pared 6 bases from V and 6 bases from J, leaving 12 bases between. The CDR3 region has the DNA TGTGCCAGCAGACCCGGACTGGCCAATGAGCAGTTCTTC. Protein: CASRPGLANEQFF.

The genes are TRBV7-9 and TRBJ2-3; D unclear. Per the germline V gene, CDR1 is SEHNR and CDR2 is FQNEAQ (reference sequence). Deletions cut 0 bases from V and 1 base from J, with 11 bases between. CDR3 length: 16 amino acids. The DNA of the CDR3 is TGTGCCAGCAGCTTAGCGAATCTAGTCCGCACAGATACGCAGTATTTT. It is translated as CASSLANLVRTDTQYF.

The rearrangement links TRBV5-1 to TRBJ1-4; TRBD1 matches at 10 bases. The ends lost 5 bases at V and 0 bases at J; junction bases unmatched: 10. In germline, CDR1 is SGHRS, CDR2 YFSETQ. This CDR3 contains 18 residues. DNA for the CDR3: TGCGCCAGCAGGTCCGGGACAGGGGCGATTGCAACTAATGAAAAACTGTTTTTT. Translation: CASRSGTGAIATNEKLFF.

This clone came up a few times. The chain uses TRBV5-1 and TRBJ1-1; TRBD1 is a possible D gene (5 bases). The CDR3 runs to 13 residues. The V and J ends lost 0 bases and 7 bases respectively, with 10 bases between them. Germline-derived CDR1 and CDR2 are SGHRS and YFSETQ. Written as DNA, the CDR3 is TGCGCCAGCAGCTTGGGGACAAGCTTTGAAGCTTTCTTT. Translating gives CASSLGTSFEAFF.

The rearrangement joins TRBV9 to TRBJ1-6, with no clear D. CDR1 is SGDLS and CDR2 is YYNGEE in the germline V gene. With 2 bases removed from V and 5 bases from J, the gap between germline ends came to 2 bases. This CDR3 comprises 12 residues. The CDR3 sequence: CASSVNNSPLHF. CDR3 DNA: TGTGCCAGCAGCGTTAATAATTCACCCCTCCACTTT.

This sequence joins TRBV4-2 and TRBJ2-7, with D tentatively TRBD2 (5 bases). The CDR3 length is 16 residues. Per germline, CDR1 LGHNA and CDR2 YNFKEQ. Trimming took off 4 bases at V and 1 base at J, with 17 bases between the two ends. The CDR3 nucleotides are TGTGCCAGCAGCCTCGGAGGCCTAGGAGTATCCTACGAGCAGTACTTC. Amino acids: CASSLGGLGVSYEQYF.

The chain has TRBV19 and TRBJ1-1, with no clear D. Germline V gives CDR1 LNHDA, CDR2 SQIVND (reference sequence). Deletions cut 5 bases from V and 5 bases from J, with 15 bases between. The CDR3 length is 14 residues. The CDR3 nucleotides are TGTGCCAGTAGTCCCTCGGGAGGGCGAACTGAAGCTTTCTTT. It encodes CASSPSGGRTEAFF.

This sequence joins TRBV7-2 and TRBJ2-5, with 9 bases aligning to TRBD2. The V gene end was trimmed by 3 bases and the J gene end by 5 bases; junction bases not matched to a gene: 7. The CDR3 length is 15 residues. Germline CDR1 and CDR2: SGHTA and FQGNSA. The CDR3 loop reads CASSFRRGGLETQYF. The CDR3 nucleotides are TGTGCCAGCAGCTTTAGGCGGGGGGGCCTGGAGACCCAGTACTTC. Supplemented by reference TRBV7-2 and TRBJ2-5, the full variable domain reads GAGVSQSPSNKVTEKGKDVELRCDPISGHTALYWYRQSLGQGLEFLIYFQGNSAPDKSGLPSDRFSAERTGGSVSTLTIQRTQQEDSAVYLCASSFRRGGLETQYFGPGTRLLVL.